The source of this T cell receptor beta chain is a study of naive and memory T cell subsets. The study, taken as a whole, reports: Possibly reflecting memory cells re-expressing CD45RA, a few larger clonotypes occurred in naive repertoires, especially CD8. A clonotype means one alpha or beta sequence, not an alpha/beta pair.

This clonotype has only a few counts. Antigen specificity is unknown. From the second PCR step, alpha and beta chains were amplified apart. CMV status came from CD4+ IFNgamma after overnight CMV lysate stimulation. The CDR3 is 16 residues long. V was clipped by 3 bases and J by 0 bases, with 15 bases between them. The germline gives CDR1 SGHTA, CDR2 FQGNSA. Both TRBC1 and TRBC2 were covered by a beta constant-region primer of two equimolar oligonucleotides. Ligated cDNA was amplified by four rounds of PCR with nested alpha and beta constant-region primers and SP2. TCRdb re-called the UMI-ligation and nested PCR reads through MiXCR, storing one row per CDR3 protein. The sample contains roughly 100,000 distinct CDR3 sequences, 11% of which appear only once.

The chain combines TRBV7-2 with TRBJ2-7; D is uncertain. This receptor was identified in a human donor in good health. The sequencing sample was made of naive CD4+ T cells from blood. CDR3 sequence (DNA): TGTGCCAGCAGCTTTCGCCCGATTCTGACCTCCTACGAGCAGTACTTC. This codes for CASSFRPILTSYEQYF.